This T cell receptor (beta chain) was documented in a study of T cells in Graves' hyperthyroidism and ophthalmopathy. Findings and caveats of the study: In blood, most of the thyroid clonotypes expanded above 0.001 were also present.

CDR1 is LNHDA, CDR2 SQIVND, per germline (reference sequence). This CDR3 has 15 residues. J lost 3 bases, V lost 1 base, and 2 bases had no gene match. A remark on this clonotype: Its antigen is unknown.

Amplification of TCR beta CDR3 regions used RNA as the template. Researchers ran a first-round RT-PCR on the TCR CDR3 using the HTBI primer set. Each CDR3 protein gets one entry after TCRdb re-called the multiplex PCR reads with MiXCR. The sample has about 480,000 distinct CDR3 sequences, around an eighth seen once; the top ten hold 15% to 20%. Each diagnosis was grounded in clinical symptoms, serum thyroxine and TRAb, thyroid ultrasound, and orbital computed tomography. The source material was blood. This receptor was identified in a woman aged 18-30 years with Graves' hyperthyroidism. This rearrangement joins TRBV19 to TRBJ1-5; 8 nucleotides agree with TRBD1. The CDR3 reads CASSIVTGDNQPQHF. The CDR3 nucleotides read TGTGCCAGTAGTATAGTGACAGGGGACAATCAGCCCCAGCATTTT.